Shown below are 25 T cell receptor beta chains from a single sample sequenced in a study of cytomegalovirus exposure and HLA in healthy donors. PCR primers comprised 60 Vbeta and 13 Jbeta primers. Generated by immunoSEQ multiplex PCR, the TCRdb table keeps only in-frame clones and is missing some. The sample consists of around 150,000 clones, just under 85% of them appearing once. Sequenced input: PBMCs. Receptors originate from a man aged 35 to 55 in good health and CMV-seropositive.

The chain carries TRBV5-1 and TRBJ2-7; 9 bases fit TRBD1. Germline V CDR1 and CDR2: SGHRS, YFSETQ. The CDR3 length is 14 residues. V was pared by 5 bases and J by 0 bases, with 3 bases of the junction left unmatched. The CDR3 here is CASSMDRGSYEQYF. In DNA, the CDR3 is TGCGCCAGCAGTATGGACAGGGGCTCCTACGAGCAGTACTTC.

The chain couples TRBV5-4 to TRBJ2-2, with D unresolved. This CDR3 contains 14 residues. The V gene lost 1 base and the J gene lost 0 bases, with 4 bases spanning the gap. Germline CDR1 and CDR2: SGHNT and YYREEE (reference sequence). CDR3 sequence reads: CASSLLANTGELFF. In DNA, the CDR3 is TGTGCCAGCAGCTTGCTCGCGAACACCGGGGAGCTGTTTTTT. Supplemented by reference TRBV5-4 and TRBJ2-2, the full variable domain reads ETGVTQSPTHLIKTRGQQVTLRCSSQSGHNTVSWYQQALGQGPQFIFQYYREEENGRGNFPPRFSGLQFPNYSSELNVNALELDDSALYLCASSLLANTGELFFGEGSRLTVL.

V gene TRBV27 combines with J gene TRBJ2-3; maybe TRBD2 (6 bases). From germline, CDR1 is MNHEY and CDR2 SMNVEV (reference sequence). V was pared by 2 bases and J by 6 bases, with 9 bases between. The CDR3 has 13 amino acids. The CDR3 is CASSLGTRDTQYF. For the CDR3, the DNA is TGTGCCAGCAGTTTAGGGACTCGGGATACGCAGTATTTT.

This clone was found a few times. The chain joins TRBV6-6 to TRBJ1-1, with a tentative D call TRBD1 (5 bases). Germline V gives CDR1 MNHNY, CDR2 SVGAGI (reference sequence). The CDR3 is 13 amino acids. V lost 6 bases to trimming and J lost 1 base, with 9 bases between them. As DNA, the CDR3 is TGTGCCAGCAGCCCAACAGGGAACACTGAAGCTTTCTTT. Encoded protein: CASSPTGNTEAFF.

The rearrangement links TRBV6-6 to TRBJ1-3; D perhaps matches TRBD1 (5 bases). The germline CDR1 and CDR2 sequences are MNHNY and SVGAGI (reference sequence). The CDR3 totals 13 residues. Trimming took 7 bases from V and 0 from J, leaving 7 bases between them. The CDR3 spells CASTRDSGNTIYF. In DNA form, the CDR3 reads TGTGCCAGCACCAGGGACTCTGGAAACACCATATATTTT.

The CDR3 nucleotides read TGTGCCAGTAGGGGGGGGGACTTGGGAGAGACCCAGTACTTC. It encodes CASRGGDLGETQYF. V and J are TRBV19 and TRBJ2-5; 7 bases agree with TRBD2. The CDR3 has 14 amino acids. In germline, CDR1 is LNHDA, CDR2 SQIVND (reference sequence). The trim removed 6 bases at V and 4 bases at J, leaving 8 bases unmatched.

The chain couples TRBV5-1 to TRBJ2-7, with TRBD2 matching over 8 bases. Trimming took 0 bases from V and 4 from J; bases not matched to a gene: 9. CDR3 size: 16 residues. CDR1 and CDR2 (germline): SGHRS, YFSETQ. The CDR3 region is CASSLGTSTSRYEQYF. In nucleotides, the CDR3 is TGCGCCAGCAGCTTGGGGACTAGCACTTCAAGATACGAGCAGTACTTC.

The chain carries TRBV19 and TRBJ1-4; 9 bases align to TRBD1. The germline gives CDR1 LNHDA, CDR2 SQIVND (reference sequence). V dropped 9 bases and J dropped 8; count of bases not matched to a gene: 16. The CDR3 has 16 residues. In nucleotides, the CDR3 is TGTGCCAGCCTCATAGGGTGGGGGACAGGGCCCGAAAAACTGTTTTTT. This gives the protein CASLIGWGTGPEKLFF.

The V call is TRBV29-1, the J call TRBJ2-7; 7 bases fit TRBD1. Germline V lookup: CDR1 SQVTM, CDR2 ANQGSEA. CDR3 length: 15 amino acids. V was pared by 3 bases and J by 5 bases, with 13 bases of the junction left unmatched. CDR3 DNA sequence: TGCAGCGTTGATTTACGGGGACAGTTTTTCCACGAGCAGTACTTC. Amino acids: CSVDLRGQFFHEQYF.

The CDR3 nucleotides read TGTGCCAGCACTCCGGGAGGCCCCACCGGGGAGCTGTTTTTT. Translation: CASTPGGPTGELFF. This chain joins TRBV25-1 and TRBJ2-2, with 7 bases aligning to TRBD2. The CDR3 sequence is 14 residues long. Trimming cost V 7 bases and J 4 bases; bases outside gene matches: 6. The germline CDR1 and CDR2 sequences are MGHDK and SYGVNS.

J is TRBJ2-4 and V is TRBV4-1; no reliable D call. This CDR3 has 12 amino acids. The V and J ends lost 0 bases and 10 bases respectively, with 7 bases between them. The germline V gene has CDR1 MGHRA and CDR2 YSYEKL. CDR3 bases: TGCGCCAGCAGCCAAGATAGTTCGATTCAGTACTTC. Its protein product is CASSQDSSIQYF.

This clone was observed a few times. The gene calls are TRBV7-9 and TRBJ2-1; 8 bases agree with TRBD2. Germline CDR1 SEHNR, CDR2 FQNEAQ (reference sequence). The CDR3 totals 15 residues. J lost 2 bases, V lost 3 bases, and 3 bases had no gene match. The CDR3 DNA reads TGTGCCAGCAGCTTCGAGCGGGGGCCCTACAATGAGCAGTTCTTC. This encodes CASSFERGPYNEQFF.

V is TRBV9 and J is TRBJ2-2, with D possibly TRBD2 on 6 matching bases. CDR3 length: 15 residues. Germline V gene sequence: CDR1 SGDLS, CDR2 YYNGEE. V shed 0 bases and J shed 3 bases, with 9 bases lying between them. The CDR3 region has the DNA TGTGCCAGCAGCGTAGGGTTAGCGGACACCGGGGAGCTGTTTTTT. Encoded protein: CASSVGLADTGELFF. The whole variable domain, filled in from reference TRBV9 and TRBJ2-2, reads DSGVTQTPKHLITATGQRVTLRCSPRSGDLSVYWYQQSLDQGLQFLIQYYNGEERAKGNILERFSAQQFPDLHSELNLSSLELGDSALYFCASSVGLADTGELFFGEGSRLTVL.

V is TRBV7-9 and J is TRBJ2-1, with 7 bases aligning to TRBD1. The CDR3 spans 17 residues. The junction had 10 bases not matched to a gene; V was cut back by 5 bases and J by 0 bases. CDR1 is SEHNR, CDR2 FQNEAQ, per germline (reference sequence). This CDR3 is CASSQSTGRSSYNEQFF. As DNA, the CDR3 is TGTGCCAGCAGCCAATCGACAGGGCGAAGCTCCTACAATGAGCAGTTCTTC.

V usage is TRBV5-4 and J usage is TRBJ2-4; 7 positions match TRBD2. The CDR3 contains 17 residues. CDR1 and CDR2 (germline): SGHNT, YYREEE (reference sequence). The J segment lost 2 bases and the V segment lost 0 bases, leaving 8 bases of the junction unmatched. CDR3 region: CASSLAGGSLTKNIQYF. In DNA form, the CDR3 reads TGTGCCAGCAGCTTGGCCGGCGGGAGTCTTACCAAAAACATTCAGTACTTC.

This chain's CDR3 is CAIGGGGNTEAFF. DNA for the CDR3: TGTGCCATCGGTGGAGGGGGCAACACTGAAGCTTTCTTT. This sequence joins TRBV10-3 and TRBJ1-1, with 7 positions matching TRBD1. The CDR3 extends over 13 amino acids. J lost 2 bases, V lost 8 bases, and 5 bases had no gene match. The germline CDR1 and CDR2 sequences are ENHRY and SYGVKD.

This clone was seen a single time. The chain combines TRBV9 with TRBJ2-3; TRBD2 matches at 14 bases. The length of the CDR3 is 17 residues. Trimming cost V 3 bases and J 5 bases; bases outside gene matches: 8. Germline loops: CDR1 SGDLS, CDR2 YYNGEE. CDR3 in amino acids: CASSDRLAGGPIDTQYF. CDR3 DNA: TGTGCCAGCAGCGACCGACTAGCGGGAGGGCCGATAGATACGCAGTATTTT.

The CDR3 here is CASKRDTSNTEAFF. DNA of the CDR3: TGTGCCAGCAAAAGGGACACCTCGAACACTGAAGCTTTCTTT. The gene calls are TRBV7-3 and TRBJ1-1; TRBD1 is a possible D gene (6 bases). Germline V gene data show CDR1 as SGHTA and CDR2 as FQGTGA. V was shortened by 7 bases and J by 1 base, with 13 bases between the two germline ends. There are 14 residues in the CDR3.

The chain employs TRBV7-9 and TRBJ2-1, with 7 bases lining up with TRBD1. Unmatched junction bases numbered 9, after V lost 3 bases and J lost 7 bases. The CDR3 has 15 residues. The germline gives CDR1 SEHNR, CDR2 FQNEAQ (reference sequence). The CDR3 protein is CASSLMGQRRNEQFF. The CDR3 DNA is TGTGCCAGCAGCTTGATGGGACAGAGAAGAAATGAGCAGTTCTTC.

The CDR3 DNA sequence: TGTGCCAGCAGCGCTTCAGGGGTCGCCTATAATTCACCCCTCCACTTT. Translation: CASSASGVAYNSPLHF. The rearrangement joins TRBV13 to TRBJ1-6; D possibly corresponds to TRBD1 (6 bases). Germline CDR1 PRHDT, CDR2 FYEKMQ (reference sequence). The CDR3 loop spans 16 amino acids. Trimming left V 5 bases short and J 2 bases short, with 13 bases between.

V usage is TRBV7-9 and J usage is TRBJ2-3; 8 positions match TRBD1. Germline assignment: CDR1 SEHNR and CDR2 FQNEAQ (reference sequence). The junction had 7 bases not matched to a gene; V was cut back by 2 bases and J by 6 bases. The CDR3 is 15 residues long. DNA for the CDR3: TGTGCCAGCAGCTTATTGGCAGGGGGCCGTGATACGCAGTATTTT. Translating gives CASSLLAGGRDTQYF.

The chain couples TRBV9 to TRBJ2-1; 11 bases line up with TRBD2. Germline V gives CDR1 SGDLS, CDR2 YYNGEE. This CDR3 contains 15 residues. V was pared by 0 bases and J by 10 bases, with 6 bases of the junction left unmatched. The DNA for the CDR3 is TGTGCCAGCAGCGTAGCGTGGACTAGCGGGCGAGAGCAGTTCTTC. Protein: CASSVAWTSGREQFF. The whole variable domain, remainder taken from reference TRBV9 and TRBJ2-1, is DSGVTQTPKHLITATGQRVTLRCSPRSGDLSVYWYQQSLDQGLQFLIQYYNGEERAKGNILERFSAQQFPDLHSELNLSSLELGDSALYFCASSVAWTSGREQFFGPGTRLTVL.

The CDR3 nucleotides are TGTGCCAGCAGTGCCGGACAGGGGTTCGTCTATGGCTACACCTTC. This gives the protein CASSAGQGFVYGYTF. This chain connects TRBV25-1 to TRBJ1-2; 9 positions agree with TRBD1. The CDR3 loop spans 15 amino acids. The junction had 7 bases not matched to a gene; V was cut back by 4 bases and J by 4 bases. Germline values: CDR1 MGHDK, CDR2 SYGVNS.

V gene TRBV7-9 combines with J gene TRBJ2-5; TRBD1 aligns across 7 bases. Germline assignment: CDR1 SEHNR and CDR2 FQNEAQ (reference sequence). With V trimmed by 5 bases and J by 5 bases, 8 bases remained unmatched. CDR3 size: 14 residues. CDR3 nucleotide sequence: TGTGCCAGCAGCAAGGGACAGTGGTGGGAGACCCAGTACTTC. Encoded protein: CASSKGQWWETQYF.

The V and J genes are TRBV7-9 and TRBJ1-2; 12 bases agree with TRBD1. This CDR3 is built from 17 residues. After removal of 5 bases from V and 3 bases from J, the junction contained 10 bases not matched to a gene. Germline V gives CDR1 SEHNR, CDR2 FQNEAQ (reference sequence). CDR3 sequence reads: CASSIGTGGLRDYGYTF. The CDR3 region has the DNA TGTGCCAGCAGCATAGGGACAGGGGGCCTACGGGACTATGGCTACACCTTC.